These T cell receptor beta chains were read from a single sample in a study of vaccination and CD4 T cells after COVID-19. MiXCR, applied by TCRdb to the PCR reads, yields one record per CDR3 protein. The table includes about 12,000 distinct CDR3 sequences, around half detected once. No antigen has been assigned to these receptors. This material consisted of cultured CD4+ T cells from blood, taken after SARS-CoV-2 vaccination. These receptors were taken from a human donor with COVID-19. Each CDR3 is given with its conserved first and last residue. D genes are given only for firm matches. Clone size is shown for a subset of rows, as once, few, many or a class of expanded clone.

DNA: TGTGCCAGTAGTATAGCCGGCCGGACTCGGAATACGCAGTATTTT
CDR3: CASSIAGRTRNTQYF
D: -
size: -
J: TRBJ2-3
V: TRBV19

DNA: TGTGCCAGTAGTATGCGACTAGCGGCAGAGACCCAGTACTTC
CDR3: CASSMRLAAETQYF
D: TRBD2
size: once
J: TRBJ2-5
V: TRBV19

DNA: TGTGCCAGCAGTACACCCCGGGGGACAGCTAACTATGGCTACACCTTC
CDR3: CASSTPRGTANYGYTF
D: TRBD1
size: few
J: TRBJ1-2
V: TRBV6-1

DNA: TGTGCCAGCACCCGCCTAGCGGGCAGGGGCCAAGAGACCCAGTACTTC
CDR3: CASTRLAGRGQETQYF
D: TRBD2
size: few
J: TRBJ2-5
V: TRBV6-1

DNA: TGTGCCAGCAGTTTGCCTAGCTCTTTTATGGAGACCCAGTACTTC
CDR3: CASSLPSSFMETQYF
D: -
size: few
J: TRBJ2-5
V: TRBV12-3/TRBV12-4

DNA: TGTGCCAGCAGCTTTTGGAATCAGCCCCAGCATTTT
CDR3: CASSFWNQPQHF
D: -
size: -
J: TRBJ1-5
V: TRBV7-2

DNA: TGCAGTGCTAGAGAAAGCCCGTCTCAGCCCCAGCATTTT
CDR3: CSARESPSQPQHF
D: -
size: few
J: TRBJ1-5
V: TRBV20-1

DNA: TGTGCCAGCAGCTCGCTCCCGACTAGCGCGGAGACCCAGTACTTC
CDR3: CASSSLPTSAETQYF
D: TRBD2
size: few
J: TRBJ2-5
V: TRBV5-4

DNA: TGTGCCAGCAGGATCGGGACAAGCGGCTACACCTTC
CDR3: CASRIGTSGYTF
D: -
size: -
J: TRBJ1-2
V: TRBV6-1

DNA: TGTGCCAGCAGCCATTTCCGGGACCCCGCATACGAGCAGTACTTC
CDR3: CASSHFRDPAYEQYF
D: -
size: -
J: TRBJ2-7
V: TRBV11-2

DNA: TGTGCCTGGAGCGTAGGGACAGGGGTTTCCTACGAGCAGTACTTC
CDR3: CAWSVGTGVSYEQYF
D: TRBD1
size: medium-sized
J: TRBJ2-7
V: TRBV30

DNA: TGTGCCAGCAGCGAAGACAGGGGGCAACAGCCCCAGCATTTT
CDR3: CASSEDRGQQPQHF
D: TRBD1
size: -
J: TRBJ1-5
V: TRBV7-6

DNA: TGTGCCAGCAGCCCAACCCCGGGGGGGGTCCCCACGCAGTATTTT
CDR3: CASSPTPGGVPTQYF
D: TRBD2
size: few
J: TRBJ2-3
V: TRBV7-3

DNA: TGTGCCAGCAGTGGAGGACCTAGCAATCAGCCCCAGCATTTT
CDR3: CASSGGPSNQPQHF
D: -
size: few
J: TRBJ1-5
V: TRBV6-1

DNA: TGTGCCAGCAGGGGGGGAGGGGCGTCTGGGGCCAACGTCCTGACTTTC
CDR3: CASRGGGASGANVLTF
D: TRBD2
size: -
J: TRBJ2-6
V: TRBV2

DNA: TGTGCCAGCAGTTTTGACGGCGGGACTAACTATGGCTACACCTTC
CDR3: CASSFDGGTNYGYTF
D: -
size: -
J: TRBJ1-2
V: TRBV6-5

DNA: TGCAGTGCTAGCAACAGGCGAACGAACACCGGGGAGCTGTTTTTT
CDR3: CSASNRRTNTGELFF
D: -
size: -
J: TRBJ2-2
V: TRBV20-1

DNA: TGCAGTGCTAGTCCACAGGGGGGCAATCAGCCCCAGCATTTT
CDR3: CSASPQGGNQPQHF
D: TRBD1
size: few
J: TRBJ1-5
V: TRBV20-1

DNA: TGCAGTGCTACTCCCGGGAAAACTGAAGCTTTCTTT
CDR3: CSATPGKTEAFF
D: -
size: -
J: TRBJ1-1
V: TRBV20-1

DNA: TGTGCCAGCAGTTTTAATACAGGGGGCGCGGTCACTGAAGCTTTCTTT
CDR3: CASSFNTGGAVTEAFF
D: TRBD1
size: -
J: TRBJ1-1
V: TRBV28

DNA: TGTGCCAGCAGTGTTAACTACGAGCAGTACTTC
CDR3: CASSVNYEQYF
D: -
size: -
J: TRBJ2-7
V: TRBV2

DNA: TGTGCCATCAGTGAAGGGGGCAGGAGCACTGAAGCTTTCTTT
CDR3: CAISEGGRSTEAFF
D: TRBD1
size: -
J: TRBJ1-1
V: TRBV10-3

DNA: TGTGCCAGCAGTGTGGGGGCCTTTAATTCACCCCTCCACTTT
CDR3: CASSVGAFNSPLHF
D: -
size: -
J: TRBJ1-6
V: TRBV6-4

DNA: TGTGCCAGCAGTTCTGGGACAGGGAATTCACCCCTCCACTTT
CDR3: CASSSGTGNSPLHF
D: TRBD1
size: -
J: TRBJ1-6
V: TRBV12-3/TRBV12-4

DNA: TGTGCCAGCAGTATTACTGCGGGACAGGGGTGGAAGGGCTACACCTTC
CDR3: CASSITAGQGWKGYTF
D: TRBD1
size: -
J: TRBJ1-2
V: TRBV6-1

DNA: TGTGCCAGCAGCCACAGGACAGTAGTGAATTCACCCCTCCACTTT
CDR3: CASSHRTVVNSPLHF
D: -
size: -
J: TRBJ1-6
V: TRBV11-3

DNA: TGTGCCAGCAGTGGCGCGTTTCAGGGAATGAACACTGAAGCTTTCTTT
CDR3: CASSGAFQGMNTEAFF
D: -
size: -
J: TRBJ1-1
V: TRBV6-4

DNA: TGTGCCAGCAGCTCGACACCCGGGACAGGGTACAATGAGCAGTTCTTC
CDR3: CASSSTPGTGYNEQFF
D: TRBD1
size: -
J: TRBJ2-1
V: TRBV7-2

DNA: TGTGCCAGCAGTCCCTCGGGGGGAGGCTACACCTTC
CDR3: CASSPSGGGYTF
D: -
size: -
J: TRBJ1-2
V: TRBV12-3/TRBV12-4

DNA: TGTGCCAGCAGCTGCCGGGACACGCACTACGAGCAGTACTTC
CDR3: CASSCRDTHYEQYF
D: -
size: -
J: TRBJ2-7
V: TRBV11-3

DNA: TGTGCCAGCAGTTACACACAATCCCCTGAGCCCCAGCATTTT
CDR3: CASSYTQSPEPQHF
D: -
size: large
J: TRBJ1-5
V: TRBV6-5